This is a list of T cell receptor beta chains from one sample in a study of T cell repertoires in cytomegalovirus infection. These receptors' targets are unknown. TCRdb used MiXCR to reprocess the reads, holding one entry per CDR3 protein. The data show around 430,000 distinct CDR3 sequences, with under 55% seen just once and 43% held by the top ten. The sequences come from cultured PBMCs, collected from culture after CMV antigen stimulation. These receptors were collected from a human donor in good health (CMV status not recorded). Some clones in this sample may be carry-over from other donors' samples. The CDR3 runs from the conserved cysteine through the conserved F or W. Clone size appears in some rows only: once, few, many, or a class for an expanded clone.

>few|TRBJ1-2|TRBV20-1|12
CSASGENYGYTF
>NA|TRBJ2-1|TRBV15|17
CATSGGTGPPSGNEQFF
>once|TRBJ2-1|TRBV6-2/TRBV6-3|15
CASSVTGSSYNEQFF
>many|TRBJ1-4|TRBV28|13
CASCIATNEKLFF
>NA|TRBJ1-5|TRBV12-3/TRBV12-4|11
CASARLGPQHF
>NA|TRBJ2-3|TRBV20-1|13
CSARRGRADTQYF
>NA|TRBJ2-7|TRBV7-9|14
CASSLGHLSYEQYF
>NA|TRBJ2-3|TRBV6-6|14
CASIPTGGRDTQYF
>few|TRBJ1-1|TRBV4-1|15
CASTQDGSGRTEAFF
>NA|TRBJ2-3|TRBV10-3|16
CAISESGREALNTQYF
>NA|TRBJ2-5|TRBV29-1|10
CSVDAETQYF
>NA|TRBJ1-3|TRBV2|14
CASSAASSGNTIYF
>NA|TRBJ2-3|TRBV6-8|15
CASSIFAGGADTQYF
>NA|TRBJ2-4|TRBV19|14
CASTPEGDGNIQYF
>few|TRBJ1-1|TRBV7-2|13
CASSDQMNTEAFF
>once|TRBJ2-5|TRBV11-2|14
CASSLRVLEGTQYF
>NA|TRBJ2-5|TRBV28|18
CASSLVMGTRGDQETQYF
>NA|TRBJ2-2|TRBV6-6|16
CASSSLRQGAAGELFF
>many|TRBJ1-2|TRBV6-1|12
CASSEGGYGYTF
>NA|TRBJ2-3|TRBV12-3/TRBV12-4|14
CASSPFRGQDTQYF
>NA|TRBJ2-7|TRBV20-1|15
CSVKTSGGTAYEQYF
>many|TRBJ2-7|TRBV7-2|13
CASSLGWGYEQYF
>NA|TRBJ1-2|TRBV6-2/TRBV6-3|14
CASSAGGADYGYTF
>NA|TRBJ2-1|TRBV5-1|17
CASSWKDSGSGYNEQFF
>NA|TRBJ1-1|TRBV11-2|14
CASSLFGVTGPAFF
>many|TRBJ2-7|TRBV20-1|13
CSAWGQSRDEQYF
>once|TRBJ2-7|TRBV4-3|15
CASSQGRGGSYEQYF
>NA|TRBJ2-2|TRBV4-1|13
CASSRGTTGELFF
>NA|TRBJ2-5|TRBV7-2|14
CASSPGALAGTQYF
>NA|TRBJ2-7|TRBV18|17
CASSLYSTSGDSYEQYF
>NA|TRBJ1-1|TRBV4-2|14
CASTQWGGDTEAFF
>NA|TRBJ1-1|TRBV11-2|16
CASSLVVSLYDTEAFF
>NA|TRBJ1-4|TRBV5-4|14
CASSPDRNNEKLFF
>few|TRBJ1-6|TRBV6-2/TRBV6-3|14
CASSDYGERSPLHF
>NA|TRBJ1-2|TRBV5-4|16
CASRYGTGPSNYGYTF
>NA|TRBJ2-2|TRBV19|16
CASSIAAGRGTGELFF
>NA|TRBJ1-1|TRBV5-1|14
CASTTQGGFTEAFF
>many|TRBJ2-1|TRBV7-2|14
CASSLVGGNNEQFF
>NA|TRBJ2-1|TRBV6-1|13
CATRGTAYNEQFF
>NA|TRBJ2-3|TRBV7-6|12
CASSLEEDTQYF